Presented here are 18 T cell receptor beta chains from one specimen sequenced in a study of T-cell reconstitution after alpha-beta-depleted transplantation in children. Unique molecular identifiers were incorporated during preparation of the TCRbeta library. TCRdb redid the calling of the PCR reads with MiXCR, one entry per CDR3 protein. The sample consists of about 350,000 distinct CDR3 sequences, 15% to 20% of them appearing once. This specimen was PBMCs, mostly from graft donor cells, taken 360 days after TCRalphabeta/CD19-depleted stem cell transplant. These receptors came from a male patient between 2 and 10 years old who had a stem cell transplant for acute lymphoblastic leukemia, so the T cells may come from the graft donor.

The V call is TRBV6-2 or TRBV6-3, the J call TRBJ2-7, with 12 nucleotides matching TRBD2. V was clipped by 6 bases and J by 2 bases; unmatched bases: 5. Germline loops: CDR1 MNHEY, CDR2 SVGEGT. The CDR3 totals 15 residues. The CDR3 coding sequence is TGTGCCAGCAGGACTAGCGGGAGTGGCGCCTACGAGCAGTACTTC. Its protein product is CASRTSGSGAYEQYF.

The chain has TRBV6-1 and TRBJ2-1, with D possibly being TRBD2 (5 bases). CDR3 length equals 14 residues. V was shortened by 4 bases and J by 3 bases, with 10 bases between the two germline ends. The germline gives CDR1 MNHNS, CDR2 SASEGT. CDR3 residues: CASSGGLYYNEQFF. As DNA, the CDR3 is TGTGCCAGCAGTGGCGGGCTCTACTACAATGAGCAGTTCTTC.

The table lists this clonotype with a few counts. The chain recombines TRBV29-1 with TRBJ1-1; D remains unclear. Looked up from germline, CDR1 is SQVTM and CDR2 is ANQGSEA. CDR3 length equals 14 residues. Trimming pared 2 bases from V and 1 base from J, leaving 11 bases between. CDR3 sequence reads: CSVEYRVANTEAFF. The CDR3 region has the DNA TGCAGCGTTGAATACCGCGTTGCGAACACTGAAGCTTTCTTT.

This clonotype was seen more than once but under ten times. J is TRBJ2-4 and V is TRBV4-3; possible D gene TRBD2, 6 bases. Germline values: CDR1 LGHNA, CDR2 YSLEER. The CDR3 loop spans 17 amino acids. V shed 0 bases and J shed 6 bases, with 18 bases lying between them. CDR3 sequence (DNA): TGCGCCAGCAGCCAAGATTCAGCGAGCGGGCCCGGAAACATTCAGTACTTC. It specifies CASSQDSASGPGNIQYF.

This clonotype was observed a few times. The chain uses TRBV29-1 and TRBJ1-1; D is perhaps TRBD1 (5 bases). CDR3 length equals 11 residues. Germline V gene sequence: CDR1 SQVTM, CDR2 ANQGSEA. As DNA, the CDR3 is TGCACCGCAACAGGGAACACTGAAGCTTTCTTT. Translating it yields CTATGNTEAFF.

This rearrangement joins TRBV2 to TRBJ1-1; 7 bases match TRBD1. V gave up 4 bases and J gave up 1 base; unmatched junction bases: 9. The CDR3 consists of 16 residues. CDR1 is SNHLY, CDR2 FYNNEI, per germline. The CDR3 spells CASSGSAGGGNTEAFF. For the CDR3, the DNA is TGTGCCAGCAGTGGTTCGGCAGGGGGGGGGAACACTGAAGCTTTCTTT.

This clonotype was observed a handful of times. The rearrangement joins TRBV28 to TRBJ2-4, with D maybe TRBD1 (5 bases). This CDR3 spans 14 amino acids. The V gene's germline CDR1 is MDHEN and CDR2 SYDVKM. V gave up 4 bases and J gave up 0 bases, with 7 bases separating them. CDR3: CASSSTVAKNIQYF. The CDR3 DNA follows: TGTGCCAGCAGTTCGACAGTAGCCAAAAACATTCAGTACTTC.

V gene TRBV4-3 combines with J gene TRBJ2-7, with D possibly TRBD1 on 5 matching bases. Between the trimmed V and J ends, which lost 0 bases and 2 bases, there was a span of 14 bases. This CDR3 comprises 16 residues. Germline V gene sequence: CDR1 LGHNA, CDR2 YSLEER. The CDR3 coding sequence is TGCGCCAGCAGCCAAGATAAACAGGTCTATCCCTACGAGCAGTACTTC. This translates into CASSQDKQVYPYEQYF.

V and J are TRBV12-5 and TRBJ1-1; a weak D match, TRBD1 (6 bases). The V and J ends lost 6 bases and 2 bases respectively, with 13 bases between them. The CDR3 runs 14 residues. CDR1 LGHNT and CDR2 FRNRAP come from the germline V gene. As DNA, the CDR3 is TGTGCTAGTGGGACTGGACAGCCTAACACTGAAGCTTTCTTT. Its translation: CASGTGQPNTEAFF.

This clonotype has ten or more counts. The V gene is TRBV28, the J gene TRBJ1-5; possible D gene TRBD1, 6 bases. This CDR3 has 14 amino acids. The ends were cut back, 2 bases at V and 3 bases at J, with 8 bases in the middle. From germline, CDR1 is MDHEN and CDR2 SYDVKM. CDR3 amino acids: CASSLGGHNQPQHF. The CDR3 nucleotides read TGTGCCAGCAGTTTAGGGGGACACAATCAGCCCCAGCATTTT.

This clonotype was detected many times. CDR3 protein: CSASGLVETQYF. CDR3 sequence (DNA): TGCAGTGCTAGTGGACTAGTTGAGACCCAGTACTTC. V and J are TRBV20-1 and TRBJ2-5; 7 bases align to TRBD2. In germline, CDR1 is DFQATT, CDR2 SNEGSKA (reference sequence). The CDR3 spans 12 residues. V dropped 3 bases and J dropped 5; count of bases not matched to a gene: 3.

This clonotype was seen more than once but under ten times. The chain employs TRBV12-3 or TRBV12-4 and TRBJ2-2; no clear D gene. The V gene lost 6 bases and the J gene lost 4 bases, with 15 bases spanning the gap. This CDR3 region has 15 residues. The CDR3 nucleotides read TGTGCCAGCAGCGCGTTGGGCAGTTTCACCGGGGAGCTGTTTTTT. Residues: CASSALGSFTGELFF.

This clonotype has more than one count but fewer than ten. This chain joins TRBV7-9 and TRBJ2-7; 7 bases line up with TRBD1. CDR3 length: 13 residues. CDR1 is SEHNR, CDR2 FQNEAQ, per germline (reference sequence). Germline trimming cut 4 bases from V and 3 bases from J; bases unmatched to any gene: 3. This CDR3 reads CASSYTGDYEQYF. As DNA, the CDR3 is TGTGCCAGCAGCTATACAGGGGACTACGAGCAGTACTTC. The whole variable domain, remainder taken from reference TRBV7-9 and TRBJ2-7, is DTGVSQNPRHKITKRGQNVTFRCDPISEHNRLYWYRQTLGQGPEFLTYFQNEAQLEKSRLLSDRFSAERPKGSFSTLEIQRTEQGDSAMYLCASSYTGDYEQYFGPGTRLTVT.

This clonotype was found once. This chain uses TRBV5-4 with TRBJ2-3; D gene ambiguous. The CDR3 has 15 amino acids. Germline CDR1 and CDR2: SGHNT and YYREEE (reference sequence). Trimming left V 2 bases short and J 2 bases short, with 12 bases between. DNA of the CDR3: TGTGCCAGCAGCTTTCAGACCTATTCCACAGATACGCAGTATTTT. Amino acid sequence: CASSFQTYSTDTQYF.

Many counts were recorded for this clonotype. The J gene is TRBJ1-1, the V gene TRBV7-3, with 9 bases lining up with TRBD1. Germline values: CDR1 SGHTA, CDR2 FQGTGA. With 5 bases clipped from V and 12 bases from J, the junction kept 4 bases outside the gene matches. CDR3 size: 11 residues. As DNA, the CDR3 is TGTGCCAGCAGCATGGACAGGGGAACTTTCTTT. Amino acid sequence: CASSMDRGTFF. Variable domain in full (rest from reference TRBV7-3 and TRBJ1-1): GAGVSQTPSNKVTEKGKYVELRCDPISGHTALYWYRQSLGQGPEFLIYFQGTGAADDSGLPNDRFFAVRPEGSVSTLKIQRTERGDSAVYLCASSMDRGTFFGQGTRLTVV.

This clonotype has a handful of counts. The V call is TRBV29-1, the J call TRBJ2-3; D unresolved. This CDR3 is built from 15 residues. Trimming left V 7 bases short and J 6 bases short, with 23 bases between. The germline V gene encodes CDR1 SQVTM and CDR2 ANQGSEA. The CDR3 reads CSATASTDVPDTQYF. The CDR3 bases are TGCAGCGCTACGGCCTCCACCGACGTACCGGATACGCAGTATTTT.

In its sample, this clonotype was seen many times. The rearrangement links TRBV14 to TRBJ2-3, with 8 bases aligning to TRBD2. CDR3 length: 18 residues. After removal of 4 bases from V and 2 bases from J, the junction contained 14 bases not matched to a gene. Looked up from germline, CDR1 is SGHDN and CDR2 is FVKESK. In DNA, the CDR3 is TGTGCCAGCAGCCCTCGGCAAGCGGGAGTCGTTACCACAGATACGCAGTATTTT. It codes for CASSPRQAGVVTTDTQYF.

Only a few counts were recorded for this clonotype. The CDR3 region is CSVGTLEYTGELFF. The DNA for the CDR3 is TGCAGCGTTGGGACCTTGGAGTACACCGGGGAGCTGTTTTTT. The chain couples TRBV29-1 to TRBJ2-2, with D uncertain. Looked up from germline, CDR1 is SQVTM and CDR2 is ANQGSEA. Trimming cost V 4 bases and J 3 bases, with 12 bases left between them. The CDR3 totals 14 residues.